A single sample is the source of the 5 T cell receptor beta chains below, sequenced in a study of blood T cell repertoires in COVID-19. Clones were sequenced by immunoSEQ multiplex PCR, and TCRdb holds only the in-frame ones, with some missing. The sample lists 200,000 to 300,000 clones, about 87% seen once, with around 5% in the top ten. Sequenced material: peripheral blood. Source of these receptors: a woman aged 55-70 years with COVID-19, enrolled during active disease.

The rearrangement links TRBV4-1 to TRBJ2-6; the D gene is possibly TRBD2 (5 bases). The CDR3 sequence is 16 residues long. V shed 2 bases and J shed 0 bases, with 8 bases lying between them. In germline, CDR1 is MGHRA, CDR2 YSYEKL. The CDR3 DNA follows: TGCGCCAGCAGCCAAAGGACTTACTCTGGGGCCAACGTCCTGACTTTC. Its protein is CASSQRTYSGANVLTF.

The rearrangement links TRBV10-3 to TRBJ1-3, with a possible D match to TRBD1 (6 bases). CDR1 is ENHRY, CDR2 SYGVKD, per germline. This CDR3 region has 15 residues. The V end lost 5 bases, the J end lost 1 base, and 12 bases lay between the germline ends. CDR3 amino acids: CAISTDRESGNTIYF. The DNA for the CDR3 is TGTGCCATCAGTACGGACAGAGAATCTGGAAACACCATATATTTT.

About this clone: Within the sample, other DNA sequences also encode this same CDR3. V usage is TRBV9 and J usage is TRBJ2-1; 7 bases match TRBD1. In germline, CDR1 is SGDLS, CDR2 YYNGEE. The CDR3 extends over 15 amino acids. With 3 bases clipped from V and 1 base from J, the junction kept 4 bases outside the gene matches. CDR3 coding DNA: TGTGCCAGCAGCGCGAGGGGGCCTTCCTACAATGAGCAGTTCTTC. Its protein product is CASSARGPSYNEQFF.

CDR3 loop: CASSQDSAGGPTGTQYF. For the CDR3, the DNA is TGTGCCAGCAGCCAAGACTCAGCGGGAGGGCCTACGGGTACGCAGTATTTT. This chain uses TRBV4-2 with TRBJ2-3, with 10 bases matching TRBD2. V lost 0 bases and J lost 8; bases outside the gene matches: 11. The germline V gene has CDR1 LGHNA and CDR2 YNFKEQ. CDR3 length equals 17 residues.

Only a few counts were recorded for this clone. This rearrangement joins TRBV30 to TRBJ1-4; D ambiguous. V shed 2 bases and J shed 10 bases, with 11 bases lying between them. The CDR3 covers 12 residues. Per the germline V gene, CDR1 is GTSNPN and CDR2 is SVGIG (reference sequence). The CDR3 DNA reads as TGTGCCTGGAGTCGGGGTGGCGGAAAACTGTTTTTT. As protein: CAWSRGGGKLFF.